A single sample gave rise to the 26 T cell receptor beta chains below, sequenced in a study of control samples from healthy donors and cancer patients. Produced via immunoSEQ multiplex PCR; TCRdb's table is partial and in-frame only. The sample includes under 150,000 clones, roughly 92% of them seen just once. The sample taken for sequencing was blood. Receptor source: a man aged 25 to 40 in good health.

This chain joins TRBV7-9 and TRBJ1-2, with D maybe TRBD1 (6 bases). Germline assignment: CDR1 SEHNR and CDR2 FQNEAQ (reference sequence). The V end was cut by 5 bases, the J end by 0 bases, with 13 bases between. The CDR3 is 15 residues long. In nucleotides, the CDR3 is TGTGCCAGCAGCCTTGGGGGGCCTACTAACTATGGCTACACCTTC. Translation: CASSLGGPTNYGYTF.

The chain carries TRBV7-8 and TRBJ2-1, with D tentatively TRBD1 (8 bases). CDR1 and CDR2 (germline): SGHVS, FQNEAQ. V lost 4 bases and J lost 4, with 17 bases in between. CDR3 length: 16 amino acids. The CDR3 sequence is CASSSQGGGRYNEQFF. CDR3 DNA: TGTGCCAGCAGCTCACAGGGGGGAGGGAGGTACAATGAGCAGTTCTTC.

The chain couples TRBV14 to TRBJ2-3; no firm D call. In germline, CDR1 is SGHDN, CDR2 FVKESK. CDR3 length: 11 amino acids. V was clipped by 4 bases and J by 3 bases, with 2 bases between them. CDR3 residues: CASSRTDTQYF. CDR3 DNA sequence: TGTGCCAGCAGCCGAACAGATACGCAGTATTTT. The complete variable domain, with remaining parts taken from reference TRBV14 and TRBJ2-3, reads EAGVTQFPSHSVIEKGQTVTLRCDPISGHDNLYWYRRVMGKEIKFLLHFVKESKQDESGMPNNRFLAERTGGTYSTLKVQPAELEDSGVYFCASSRTDTQYFGPGTRLTVL.

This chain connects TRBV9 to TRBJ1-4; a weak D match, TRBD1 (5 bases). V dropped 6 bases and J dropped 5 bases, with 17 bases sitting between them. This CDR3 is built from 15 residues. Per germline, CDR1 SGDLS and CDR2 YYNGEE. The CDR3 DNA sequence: TGTGCCAGCACCGAAGGAGGGGACGGAAATGAAAAACTGTTTTTT. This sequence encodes CASTEGGDGNEKLFF.

The chain's CDR3 is CAGRTDMNTEAFF. The CDR3 DNA sequence: TGTGCCGGACGGACAGATATGAACACTGAAGCTTTCTTT. The J gene is TRBJ1-1, the V gene TRBV6-5, with a weak D call TRBD1 (6 bases). Per the germline V gene, CDR1 is MNHEY and CDR2 is SVGAGI. Trimming pared 11 bases from V and 0 bases from J, leaving 13 bases between. This CDR3 has 13 residues.

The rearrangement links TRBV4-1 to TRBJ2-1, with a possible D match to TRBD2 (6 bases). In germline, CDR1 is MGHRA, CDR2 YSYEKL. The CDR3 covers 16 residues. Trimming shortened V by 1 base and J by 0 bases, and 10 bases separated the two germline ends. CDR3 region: CASSQGDLSSYNEQFF. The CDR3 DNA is TGCGCCAGCAGCCAAGGGGACTTAAGCTCCTACAATGAGCAGTTCTTC.

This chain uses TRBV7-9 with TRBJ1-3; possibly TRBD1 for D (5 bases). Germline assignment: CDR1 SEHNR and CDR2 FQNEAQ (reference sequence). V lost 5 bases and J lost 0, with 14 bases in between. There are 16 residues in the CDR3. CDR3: CASSKSTATSGNTIYF. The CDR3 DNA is TGTGCCAGCAGCAAATCGACAGCCACCTCTGGAAACACCATATATTTT.

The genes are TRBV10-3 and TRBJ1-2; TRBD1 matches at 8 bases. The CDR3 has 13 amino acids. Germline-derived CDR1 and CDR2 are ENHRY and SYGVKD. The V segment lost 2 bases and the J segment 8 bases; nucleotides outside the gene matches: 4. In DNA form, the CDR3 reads TGTGCCATCAGTGAGACAACAGGGGGAGGCTACACCTTC. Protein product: CAISETTGGGYTF.

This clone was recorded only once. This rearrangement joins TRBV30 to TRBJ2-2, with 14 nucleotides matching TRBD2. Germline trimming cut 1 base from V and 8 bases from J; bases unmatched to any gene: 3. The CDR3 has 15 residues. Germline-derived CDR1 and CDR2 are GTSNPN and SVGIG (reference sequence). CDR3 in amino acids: CAWSGLAGGSGELFF. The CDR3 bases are TGTGCCTGGAGTGGACTAGCGGGAGGGAGTGGGGAGCTGTTTTTT.

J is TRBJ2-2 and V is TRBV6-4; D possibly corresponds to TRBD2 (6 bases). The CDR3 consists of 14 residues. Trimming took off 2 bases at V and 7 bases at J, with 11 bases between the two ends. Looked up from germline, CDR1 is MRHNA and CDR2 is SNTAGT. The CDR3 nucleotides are TGTGCCAGCAGTGACCGAGGGGAGGACGGGGAGCTGTTTTTT. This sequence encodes CASSDRGEDGELFF.

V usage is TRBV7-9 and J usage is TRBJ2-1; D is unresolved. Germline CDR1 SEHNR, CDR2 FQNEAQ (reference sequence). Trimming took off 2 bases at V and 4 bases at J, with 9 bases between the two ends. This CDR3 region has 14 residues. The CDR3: CASSLMGFYNEQFF. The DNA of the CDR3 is TGTGCCAGCAGCTTAATGGGATTTTACAATGAGCAGTTCTTC.

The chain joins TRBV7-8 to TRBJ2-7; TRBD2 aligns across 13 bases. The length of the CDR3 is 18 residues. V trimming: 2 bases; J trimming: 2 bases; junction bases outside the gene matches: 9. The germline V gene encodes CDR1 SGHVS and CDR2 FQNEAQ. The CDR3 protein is CASSLSTTSGRAPYEQYF. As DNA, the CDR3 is TGTGCCAGCAGCTTAAGTACTACTAGCGGGAGGGCTCCCTACGAGCAGTACTTC.

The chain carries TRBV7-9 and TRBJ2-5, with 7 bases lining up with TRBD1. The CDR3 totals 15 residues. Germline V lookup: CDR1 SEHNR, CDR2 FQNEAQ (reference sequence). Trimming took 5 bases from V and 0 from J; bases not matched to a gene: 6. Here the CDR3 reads CASSQGQMYQETQYF. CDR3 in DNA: TGTGCCAGCAGCCAGGGACAGATGTACCAAGAGACCCAGTACTTC. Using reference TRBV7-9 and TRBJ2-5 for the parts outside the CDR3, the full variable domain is DTGVSQNPRHKITKRGQNVTFRCDPISEHNRLYWYRQTLGQGPEFLTYFQNEAQLEKSRLLSDRFSAERPKGSFSTLEIQRTEQGDSAMYLCASSQGQMYQETQYFGPGTRLLVL.

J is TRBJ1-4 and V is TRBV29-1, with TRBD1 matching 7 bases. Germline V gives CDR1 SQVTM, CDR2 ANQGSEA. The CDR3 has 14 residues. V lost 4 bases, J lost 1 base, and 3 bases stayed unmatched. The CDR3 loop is CSVGHRGTNEKLFF. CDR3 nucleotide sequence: TGCAGCGTTGGGCACAGGGGAACTAATGAAAAACTGTTTTTT.

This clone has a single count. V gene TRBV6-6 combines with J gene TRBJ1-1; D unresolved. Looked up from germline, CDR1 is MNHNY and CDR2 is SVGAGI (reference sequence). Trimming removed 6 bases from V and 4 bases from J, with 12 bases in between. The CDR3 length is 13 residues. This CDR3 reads CASSPREITEAFF. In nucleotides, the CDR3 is TGTGCCAGCAGCCCCCGAGAGATCACTGAAGCTTTCTTT.

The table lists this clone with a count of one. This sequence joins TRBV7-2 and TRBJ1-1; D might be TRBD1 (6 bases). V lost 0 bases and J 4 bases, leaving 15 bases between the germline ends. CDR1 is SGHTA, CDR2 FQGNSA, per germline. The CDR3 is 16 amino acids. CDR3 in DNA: TGTGCCAGCAGCTTAGCGCTGGGCAGGGGAGGCACTGAAGCTTTCTTT. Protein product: CASSLALGRGGTEAFF.

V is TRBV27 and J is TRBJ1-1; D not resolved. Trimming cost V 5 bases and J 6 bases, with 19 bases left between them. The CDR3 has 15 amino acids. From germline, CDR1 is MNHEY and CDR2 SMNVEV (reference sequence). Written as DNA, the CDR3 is TGTGCCAGCAGTCCCTGGAGCCTGGAATCCGCTGAAGCTTTCTTT. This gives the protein CASSPWSLESAEAFF.

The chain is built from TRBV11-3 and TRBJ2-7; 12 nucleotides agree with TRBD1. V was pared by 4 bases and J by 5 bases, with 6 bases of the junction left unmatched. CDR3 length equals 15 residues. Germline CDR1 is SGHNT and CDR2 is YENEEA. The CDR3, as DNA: TGTGCCAGCAGCTCCAGGGACAGGGGGCCCCACGAGCAGTACTTC. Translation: CASSSRDRGPHEQYF.

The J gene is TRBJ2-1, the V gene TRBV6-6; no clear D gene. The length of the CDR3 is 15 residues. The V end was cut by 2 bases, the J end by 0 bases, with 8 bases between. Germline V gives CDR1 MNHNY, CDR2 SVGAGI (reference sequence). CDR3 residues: CASSYAESSYNEQFF. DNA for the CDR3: TGTGCCAGCAGTTACGCTGAGAGCTCCTACAATGAGCAGTTCTTC.

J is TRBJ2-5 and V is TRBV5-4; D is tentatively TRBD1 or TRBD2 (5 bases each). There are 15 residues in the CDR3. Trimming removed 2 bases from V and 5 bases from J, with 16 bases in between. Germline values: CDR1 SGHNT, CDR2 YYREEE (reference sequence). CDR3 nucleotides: TGTGCCAGCAGCTTTACCGGGACGCAAAAGGAGACCCAGTACTTC. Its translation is CASSFTGTQKETQYF.

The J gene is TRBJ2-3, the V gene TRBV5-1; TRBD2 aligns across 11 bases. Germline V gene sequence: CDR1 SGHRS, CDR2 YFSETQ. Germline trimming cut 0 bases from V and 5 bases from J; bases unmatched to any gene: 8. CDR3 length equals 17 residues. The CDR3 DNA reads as TGCGCCAGCAGCTTGGTCCCTAGCGGGAGGTCTGTAGATACGCAGTATTTT. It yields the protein CASSLVPSGRSVDTQYF.

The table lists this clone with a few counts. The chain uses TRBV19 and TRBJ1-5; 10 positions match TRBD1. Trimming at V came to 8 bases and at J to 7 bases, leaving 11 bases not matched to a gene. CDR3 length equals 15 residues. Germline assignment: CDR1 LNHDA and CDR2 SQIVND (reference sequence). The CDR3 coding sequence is TGTGCCAGTTCCGACAGGGGGCCTTCGAAGCAGCCCCAGCATTTT. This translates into CASSDRGPSKQPQHF.

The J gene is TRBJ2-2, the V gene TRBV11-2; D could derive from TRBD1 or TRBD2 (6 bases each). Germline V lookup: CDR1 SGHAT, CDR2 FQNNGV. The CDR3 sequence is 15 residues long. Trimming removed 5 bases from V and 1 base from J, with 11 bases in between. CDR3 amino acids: CASSPGAWNTGELFF. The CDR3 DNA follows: TGTGCCAGCAGCCCGGGGGCCTGGAACACCGGGGAGCTGTTTTTT.

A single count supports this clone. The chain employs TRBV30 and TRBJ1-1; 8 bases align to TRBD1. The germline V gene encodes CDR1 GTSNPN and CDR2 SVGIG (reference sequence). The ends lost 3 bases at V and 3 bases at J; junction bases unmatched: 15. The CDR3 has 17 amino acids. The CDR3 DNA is TGTGCCTGGAGAGGACAGGGTATCAGGGCATGGCACACTGAAGCTTTCTTT. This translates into CAWRGQGIRAWHTEAFF.

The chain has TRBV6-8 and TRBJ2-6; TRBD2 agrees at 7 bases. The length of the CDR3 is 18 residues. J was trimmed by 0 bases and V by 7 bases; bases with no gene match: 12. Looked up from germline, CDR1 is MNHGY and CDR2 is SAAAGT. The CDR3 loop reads CASKPRASGGSGANVLTF. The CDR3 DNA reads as TGTGCCAGCAAACCCCGGGCTAGCGGTGGCTCTGGGGCCAACGTCCTGACTTTC.

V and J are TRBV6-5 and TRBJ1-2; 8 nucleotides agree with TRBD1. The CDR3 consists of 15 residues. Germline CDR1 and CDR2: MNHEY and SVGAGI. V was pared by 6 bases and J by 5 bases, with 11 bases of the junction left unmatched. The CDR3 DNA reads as TGTGCCAGCAGATCAAACAGGGGGAGTGCGTATGGCTACACCTTC. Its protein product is CASRSNRGSAYGYTF.